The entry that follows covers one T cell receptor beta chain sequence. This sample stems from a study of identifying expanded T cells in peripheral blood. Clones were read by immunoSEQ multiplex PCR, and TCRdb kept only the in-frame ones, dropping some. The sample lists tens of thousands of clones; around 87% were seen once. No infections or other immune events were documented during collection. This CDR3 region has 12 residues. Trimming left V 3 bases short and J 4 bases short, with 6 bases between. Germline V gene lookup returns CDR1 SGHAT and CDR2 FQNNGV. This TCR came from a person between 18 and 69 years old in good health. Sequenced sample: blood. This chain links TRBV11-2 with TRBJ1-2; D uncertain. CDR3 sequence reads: CASSLRSYGYTF. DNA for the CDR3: TGTGCCAGCAGCTTGCGGAGCTATGGCTACACCTTC. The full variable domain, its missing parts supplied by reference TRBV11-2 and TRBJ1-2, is EAGVAQSPRYKIIEKRQSVAFWCNPISGHATLYWYQQILGQGPKLLIQFQNNGVVDDSQLPKDRFSAERLKGVDSTLKIQPAKLEDSAVYLCASSLRSYGYTFGSGTRLTVV.